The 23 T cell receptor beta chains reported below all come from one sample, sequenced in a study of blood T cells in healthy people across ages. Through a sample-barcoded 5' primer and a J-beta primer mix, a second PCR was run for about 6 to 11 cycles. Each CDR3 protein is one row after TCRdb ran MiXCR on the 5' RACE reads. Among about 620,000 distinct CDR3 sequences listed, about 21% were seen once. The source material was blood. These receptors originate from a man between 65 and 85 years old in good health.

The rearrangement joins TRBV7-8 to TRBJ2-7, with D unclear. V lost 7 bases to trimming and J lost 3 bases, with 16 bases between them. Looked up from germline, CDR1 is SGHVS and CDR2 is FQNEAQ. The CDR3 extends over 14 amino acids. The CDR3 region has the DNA TGTGCCAGCACAAGAGCAGTCTCGAACTACGAGCAGTACTTC. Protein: CASTRAVSNYEQYF.

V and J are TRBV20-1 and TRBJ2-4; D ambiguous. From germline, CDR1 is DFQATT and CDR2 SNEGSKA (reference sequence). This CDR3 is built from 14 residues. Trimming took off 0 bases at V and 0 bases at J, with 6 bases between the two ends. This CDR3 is CSARDLLAKNIQYF. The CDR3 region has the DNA TGCAGTGCTAGAGACTTGCTAGCCAAAAACATTCAGTACTTC.

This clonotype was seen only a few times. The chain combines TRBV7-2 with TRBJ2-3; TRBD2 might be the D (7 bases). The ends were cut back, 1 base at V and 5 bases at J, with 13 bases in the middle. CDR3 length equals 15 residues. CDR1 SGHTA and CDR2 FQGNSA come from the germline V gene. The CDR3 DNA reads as TGTGCCAGCAGCTTAGTCGGGGGAGGGGGAGATACGCAGTATTTT. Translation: CASSLVGGGGDTQYF.

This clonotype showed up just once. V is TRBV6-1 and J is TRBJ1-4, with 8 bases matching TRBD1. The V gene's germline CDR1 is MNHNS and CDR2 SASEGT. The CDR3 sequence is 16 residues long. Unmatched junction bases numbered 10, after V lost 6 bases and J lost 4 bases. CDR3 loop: CASRNRDRTFNEKLFF. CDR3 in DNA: TGTGCCAGCAGGAACCGGGACAGGACCTTTAATGAAAAACTGTTTTTT.

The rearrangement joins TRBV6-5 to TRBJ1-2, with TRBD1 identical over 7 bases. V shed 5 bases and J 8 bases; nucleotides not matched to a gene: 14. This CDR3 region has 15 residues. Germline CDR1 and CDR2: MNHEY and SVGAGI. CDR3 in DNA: TGTGCCAGCAGTCCCCAGATGATCAGACAGGGAGGCTACACCTTC. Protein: CASSPQMIRQGGYTF.

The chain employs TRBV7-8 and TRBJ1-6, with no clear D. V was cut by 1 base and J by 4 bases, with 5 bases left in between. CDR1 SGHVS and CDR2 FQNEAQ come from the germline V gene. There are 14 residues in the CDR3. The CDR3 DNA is TGTGCCAGCAGCTTAGAAGGGTATAATTCACCCCTCCACTTT. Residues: CASSLEGYNSPLHF.

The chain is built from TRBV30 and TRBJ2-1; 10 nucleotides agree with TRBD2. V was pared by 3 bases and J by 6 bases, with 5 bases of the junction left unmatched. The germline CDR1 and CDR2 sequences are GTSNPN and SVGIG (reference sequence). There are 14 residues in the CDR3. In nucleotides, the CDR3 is TGTGCCTGGAGGCGTCCTAGCGGGAGCAATGAGCAGTTCTTC. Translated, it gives CAWRRPSGSNEQFF. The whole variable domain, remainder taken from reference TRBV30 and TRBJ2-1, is SQTIHQWPATLVQPVGSPLSLECTVEGTSNPNLYWYRQAAGRGLQLLFYSVGIGQISSEVPQNLSASRPQDRQFILSSKKLLLSDSGFYLCAWRRPSGSNEQFFGPGTRLTVL.

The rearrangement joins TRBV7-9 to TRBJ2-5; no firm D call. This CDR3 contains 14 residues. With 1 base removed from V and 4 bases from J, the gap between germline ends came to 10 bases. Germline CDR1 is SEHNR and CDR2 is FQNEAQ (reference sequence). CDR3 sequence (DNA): TGTGCCAGCAGCTTAGTGGCTTTGGGAGAGACCCAGTACTTC. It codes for CASSLVALGETQYF.

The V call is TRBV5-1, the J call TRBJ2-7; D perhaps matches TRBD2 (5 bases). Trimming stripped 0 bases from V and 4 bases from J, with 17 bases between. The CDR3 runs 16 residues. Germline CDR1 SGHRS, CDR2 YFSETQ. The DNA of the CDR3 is TGCGCCAGCAGCTTGGGTAGCGAGCGGAGGCTTTACGAGCAGTACTTC. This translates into CASSLGSERRLYEQYF.

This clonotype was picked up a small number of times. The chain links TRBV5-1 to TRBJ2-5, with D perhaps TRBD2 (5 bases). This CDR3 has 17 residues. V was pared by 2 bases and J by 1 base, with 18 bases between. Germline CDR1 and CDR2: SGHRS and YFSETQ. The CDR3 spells CASSLPLGASGQETQYF. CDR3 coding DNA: TGCGCCAGCAGCTTACCACTAGGCGCATCGGGCCAAGAGACCCAGTACTTC. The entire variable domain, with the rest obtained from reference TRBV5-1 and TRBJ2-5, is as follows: KAGVTQTPRYLIKTRGQQVTLSCSPISGHRSVSWYQQTPGQGLQFLFEYFSETQRNKGNFPGRFSGRQFSNSRSEMNVSTLELGDSALYLCASSLPLGASGQETQYFGPGTRLLVL.

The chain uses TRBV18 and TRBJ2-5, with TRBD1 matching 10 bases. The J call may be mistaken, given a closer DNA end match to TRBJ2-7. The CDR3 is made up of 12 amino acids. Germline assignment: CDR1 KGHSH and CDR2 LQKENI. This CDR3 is CASSWDRGEQYF. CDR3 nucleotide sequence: TGTGCCAGCTCTTGGGACAGGGGCGAGCAGTACTTC.

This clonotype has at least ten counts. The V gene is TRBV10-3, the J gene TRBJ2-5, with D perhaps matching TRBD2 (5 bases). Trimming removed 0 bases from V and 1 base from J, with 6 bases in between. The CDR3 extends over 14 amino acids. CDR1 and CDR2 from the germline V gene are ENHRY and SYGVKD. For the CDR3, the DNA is TGTGCCATCAGTGAGTCGGGAGTCCAAGAGACCCAGTACTTC. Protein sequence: CAISESGVQETQYF.

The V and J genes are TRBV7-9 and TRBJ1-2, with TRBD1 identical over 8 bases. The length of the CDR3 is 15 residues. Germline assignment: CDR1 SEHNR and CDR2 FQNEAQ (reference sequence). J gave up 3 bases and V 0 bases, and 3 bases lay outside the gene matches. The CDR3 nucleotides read TGTGCCAGCAGCTTAGCGACAGGGGCGGACTATGGCTACACCTTC. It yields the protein CASSLATGADYGYTF. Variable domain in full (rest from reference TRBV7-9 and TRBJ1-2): DTGVSQNPRHKITKRGQNVTFRCDPISEHNRLYWYRQTLGQGPEFLTYFQNEAQLEKSRLLSDRFSAERPKGSFSTLEIQRTEQGDSAMYLCASSLATGADYGYTFGSGTRLTVV.

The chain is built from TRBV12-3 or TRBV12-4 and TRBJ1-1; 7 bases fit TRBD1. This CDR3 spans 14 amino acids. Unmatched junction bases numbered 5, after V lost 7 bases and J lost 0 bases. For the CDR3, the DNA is TGTGCCAGCATTCCAGGGGGACTGAACACTGAAGCTTTCTTT. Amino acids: CASIPGGLNTEAFF.

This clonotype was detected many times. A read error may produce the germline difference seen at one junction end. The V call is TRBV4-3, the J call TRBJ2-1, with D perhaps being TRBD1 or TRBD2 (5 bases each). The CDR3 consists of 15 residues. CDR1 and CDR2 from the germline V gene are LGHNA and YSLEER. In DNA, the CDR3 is TGTGCCAGCAGCCAGGGACGGAGCTCCTACAATGAGCAGTTCTTC. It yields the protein CASSQGRSSYNEQFF.

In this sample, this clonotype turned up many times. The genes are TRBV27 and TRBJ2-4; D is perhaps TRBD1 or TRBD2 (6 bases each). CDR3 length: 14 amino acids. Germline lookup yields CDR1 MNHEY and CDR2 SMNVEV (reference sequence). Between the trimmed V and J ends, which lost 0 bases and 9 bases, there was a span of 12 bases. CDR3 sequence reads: CASSLSIKGGIQYF. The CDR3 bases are TGTGCCAGCAGTTTATCGATAAAGGGGGGCATTCAGTACTTC.

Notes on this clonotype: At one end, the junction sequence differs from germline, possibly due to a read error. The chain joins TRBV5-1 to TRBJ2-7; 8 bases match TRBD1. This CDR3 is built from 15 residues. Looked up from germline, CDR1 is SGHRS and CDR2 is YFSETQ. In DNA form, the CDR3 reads TGCGCCAGCAGCGCGGGGACAGGTTGGGATTACGAGCAGCACTTC. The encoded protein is CASSAGTGWDYEQHF.

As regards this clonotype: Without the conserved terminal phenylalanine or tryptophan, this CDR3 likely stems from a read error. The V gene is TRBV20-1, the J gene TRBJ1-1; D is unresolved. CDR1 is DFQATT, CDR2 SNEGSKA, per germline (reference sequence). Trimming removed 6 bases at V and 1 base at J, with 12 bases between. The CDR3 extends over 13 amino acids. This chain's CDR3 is CSATRGKNTEAFL. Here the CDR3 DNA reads TGCAGTGCCACACGAGGGAAGAACACTGAAGCTTTCCTT.

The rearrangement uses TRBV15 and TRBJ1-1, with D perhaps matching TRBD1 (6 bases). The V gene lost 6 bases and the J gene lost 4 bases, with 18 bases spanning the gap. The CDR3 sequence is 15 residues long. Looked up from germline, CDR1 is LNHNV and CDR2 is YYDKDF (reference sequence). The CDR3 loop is CATRLTGRQPTEAFF. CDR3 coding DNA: TGTGCCACCAGGCTTACAGGGAGGCAGCCCACTGAAGCTTTCTTT.

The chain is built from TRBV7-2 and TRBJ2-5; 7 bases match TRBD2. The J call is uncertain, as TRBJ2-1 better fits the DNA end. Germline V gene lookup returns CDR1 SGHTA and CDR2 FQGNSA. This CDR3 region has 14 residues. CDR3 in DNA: TGTGCCAGCAGCTTCGAGCGGGATCCGAATGAGCAGTTCTTC. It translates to CASSFERDPNEQFF.

The CDR3, as DNA: TGCAGCGTTGGAGGGGCCGAAGAGACCCAGTACTTC. It codes for CSVGGAEETQYF. The chain recombines TRBV29-1 with TRBJ2-5; tentatively, D is TRBD1 or TRBD2 (5 bases each). CDR3 size: 12 residues. Germline V gene lookup returns CDR1 SQVTM and CDR2 ANQGSEA. V lost 4 bases and J lost 3, with 9 bases in between.

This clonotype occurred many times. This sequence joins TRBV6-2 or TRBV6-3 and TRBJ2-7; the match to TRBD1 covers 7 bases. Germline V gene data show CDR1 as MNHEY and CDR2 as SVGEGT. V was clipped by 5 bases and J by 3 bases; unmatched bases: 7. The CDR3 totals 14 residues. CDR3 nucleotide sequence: TGTGCCAGCAGTGACAACGACAGGGACTACGAGCAGTACTTC. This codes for CASSDNDRDYEQYF.

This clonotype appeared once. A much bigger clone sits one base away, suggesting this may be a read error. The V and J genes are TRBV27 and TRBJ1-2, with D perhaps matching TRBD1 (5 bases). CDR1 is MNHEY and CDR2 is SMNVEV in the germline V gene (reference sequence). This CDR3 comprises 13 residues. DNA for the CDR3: TGTGCCAGCAGCCGGGACGGAAACTATGGCTGCACCTTC. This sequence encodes CASSRDGNYGCTF.